Below are 24 T cell receptor beta chains sequenced from a single sample in a study of beta chain bispecific antibodies for T cell cancers. Expansion lasted 3 days, with either anti-CD3 antibody OKT3 or CD3/CD28 beads. TCRdb reprocessed the 5' RACE reads via MiXCR and lists one record per CDR3 protein. This table has just over 20,000 distinct CDR3 sequences, roughly 2.6% appearing once. Regarding the study as a whole: In these mixed samples, most targeted TRBV reads derived from the leukemia cell line.

Their antigens remain unidentified. What was sequenced was healthy donor T cells cultured with leukemia cells. These receptor sequences come from a human donor in good health. Some clones in this sample may be carry-over from other donors' samples.

Relative to its sample, this clonotype is medium-sized. The CDR3: CASSQGPGGGEQYF. In nucleotides, the CDR3 is TGCGCCAGCAGCCAAGGTCCGGGTGGTGGCGAGCAGTACTTC. The chain links TRBV4-1 to TRBJ2-7, with D uncertain. The ends were cut back, 1 base at V and 6 bases at J, with 13 bases in the middle. CDR1 and CDR2 from the germline V gene are MGHRA and YSYEKL. This CDR3 contains 14 residues.

This chain uses TRBV5-1 with TRBJ1-1; D perhaps matches TRBD1 (5 bases). Germline V gene sequence: CDR1 SGHRS, CDR2 YFSETQ. Trimming cost V 9 bases and J 1 base, with 13 bases left between them. CDR3 length equals 13 residues. CDR3 loop: CATGGGSNTEAFF. The CDR3 DNA follows: TGCGCCACCGGGGGGGGATCGAACACTGAAGCTTTCTTT.

This clonotype was picked up many times. This sequence joins TRBV5-1 and TRBJ2-3, with TRBD1 as a possible D gene (6 bases). This CDR3 region has 14 residues. Germline CDR1 reads SGHRS; CDR2 reads YFSETQ. V was shortened by 0 bases and J by 1 base, with 6 bases between the two germline ends. The CDR3 coding sequence is TGCGCCAGCAGCTTGGGGACAGGCACAGATACGCAGTATTTT. Protein: CASSLGTGTDTQYF.

This clonotype was found many times. The chain employs TRBV5-5 and TRBJ1-6; 9 positions match TRBD1. Germline CDR1 is SGHKS and CDR2 is YYEKEE (reference sequence). V lost 4 bases, J lost 7 bases, and 9 bases stayed unmatched. The CDR3 loop spans 16 amino acids. The DNA of the CDR3 is TGTGCCAGCAGCCTGTGGGACAGGGCGTTCAATTCACCCCTCCACTTT. Translating gives CASSLWDRAFNSPLHF.

This clonotype has at least ten counts. The V and J genes are TRBV5-1 and TRBJ2-7; 8 bases agree with TRBD1. CDR1 is SGHRS and CDR2 is YFSETQ in the germline V gene. With V trimmed by 8 bases and J by 6 bases, 16 bases remained unmatched. The CDR3 is made up of 15 amino acids. CDR3: CARRLPQGATGEQYF. DNA for the CDR3: TGCGCCAGGCGACTTCCCCAGGGGGCGACGGGCGAGCAGTACTTC.

This clonotype was counted many times. V usage is TRBV2 and J usage is TRBJ1-5, with D unresolved. CDR3 length: 17 amino acids. The germline V gene has CDR1 SNHLY and CDR2 FYNNEI. The V end lost 3 bases, the J end lost 9 bases, and 24 bases lay between the germline ends. The CDR3 here is CASSDLPTDPIRWPQHF. DNA of the CDR3: TGTGCCAGCAGTGACCTCCCGACGGACCCAATACGCTGGCCCCAGCATTTT.

This clonotype has a handful of counts. The V call is TRBV5-1, the J call TRBJ2-1; 10 bases match TRBD1. The junction had 11 bases not matched to a gene; V was cut back by 4 bases and J by 4 bases. This CDR3 has 17 residues. Germline V gene data show CDR1 as SGHRS and CDR2 as YFSETQ. The DNA for the CDR3 is TGCGCCAGCAGCGCGGGACAGGGGCTTAATCTTTACAATGAGCAGTTCTTC. Protein product: CASSAGQGLNLYNEQFF.

In this sample, this clonotype turned up a few times. The chain couples TRBV7-9 to TRBJ2-3; D remains unclear. The CDR3 sequence is 11 residues long. The V end was cut by 8 bases, the J end by 5 bases, with 8 bases between. Germline V gives CDR1 SEHNR, CDR2 FQNEAQ (reference sequence). The CDR3: CASASGDTQYF. For the CDR3, the DNA is TGTGCCAGCGCATCGGGAGATACGCAGTATTTT.

The V call is TRBV28, the J call TRBJ1-2, with D possibly TRBD1 on 5 matching bases. V was pared by 5 bases and J by 4 bases, with 14 bases between. CDR3 size: 14 residues. Germline V gene data show CDR1 as MDHEN and CDR2 as SYDVKM. CDR3 region: CASSPTTAFYGYTF. Written as DNA, the CDR3 is TGTGCCAGCAGTCCAACGACAGCCTTCTATGGCTACACCTTC.

This clonotype was picked up many times. The V and J genes are TRBV7-9 and TRBJ2-6; the D is unclear. Germline-derived CDR1 and CDR2 are SEHNR and FQNEAQ (reference sequence). The CDR3 length is 15 residues. V was pared by 3 bases and J by 2 bases, with 8 bases between. The CDR3 is CASSLRQTGANVLTF. The CDR3 nucleotides read TGTGCCAGCAGCTTGCGGCAAACTGGGGCCAACGTCCTGACTTTC. Looking up the rest from reference TRBV7-9 and TRBJ2-6 gives the full variable domain: DTGVSQNPRHKITKRGQNVTFRCDPISEHNRLYWYRQTLGQGPEFLTYFQNEAQLEKSRLLSDRFSAERPKGSFSTLEIQRTEQGDSAMYLCASSLRQTGANVLTFGAGSRLTVL.

The chain joins TRBV3-1 to TRBJ2-7; no firm D call. V lost 1 base and J 2 bases, leaving 9 bases between the germline ends. The length of the CDR3 is 14 residues. Germline assignment: CDR1 LGHDT and CDR2 YNNKEL (reference sequence). The CDR3 region is CASSQVVGTYEQYF. The DNA for the CDR3 is TGTGCCAGCAGCCAAGTCGTCGGAACCTACGAGCAGTACTTC.

V is TRBV28 and J is TRBJ2-3; D not resolved. Germline V gene sequence: CDR1 MDHEN, CDR2 SYDVKM. Trimming took 3 bases from V and 2 from J, leaving 15 bases between them. The CDR3 length is 16 residues. The CDR3 coding sequence is TGTGCCAGCAGTTTTGGGGTGGCAGCCACCACAGATACGCAGTATTTT. Its translation is CASSFGVAATTDTQYF.

This clonotype has at least ten counts. The chain is built from TRBV9 and TRBJ2-1; 9 positions match TRBD2. Germline V gives CDR1 SGDLS, CDR2 YYNGEE. V lost 1 base and J lost 7; bases outside the gene matches: 6. The CDR3 spans 15 residues. The CDR3 reads CASSVIAGAGNEQFF. The CDR3 bases are TGTGCCAGCAGCGTAATAGCGGGGGCTGGGAATGAGCAGTTCTTC. Drawing the rest from reference TRBV9 and TRBJ2-1, the complete variable domain is DSGVTQTPKHLITATGQRVTLRCSPRSGDLSVYWYQQSLDQGLQFLIQYYNGEERAKGNILERFSAQQFPDLHSELNLSSLELGDSALYFCASSVIAGAGNEQFFGPGTRLTVL.

This clonotype occurred many times. This rearrangement joins TRBV27 to TRBJ2-1; a possible D gene is TRBD1 (6 bases). CDR1 and CDR2 from the germline V gene are MNHEY and SMNVEV (reference sequence). The CDR3 runs to 14 residues. Trimming cost V 0 bases and J 8 bases, with 11 bases left between them. This chain's CDR3 is CASSLSVQGHEQFF. CDR3 nucleotide sequence: TGTGCCAGCAGTTTATCGGTTCAGGGGCATGAGCAGTTCTTC.

This clonotype was detected many times. V and J are TRBV28 and TRBJ1-1; TRBD1 might be the D (5 bases). The V end lost 6 bases, the J end lost 11 bases, and 19 bases lay between the germline ends. The CDR3 runs 13 residues. Germline V gene data show CDR1 as MDHEN and CDR2 as SYDVKM. Here the CDR3 reads CASRTLPGGLAFF. The CDR3 DNA reads as TGTGCCAGCAGGACCCTCCCGGGGGGGTTGGCTTTCTTT.

This clonotype was counted ten times or more. The gene calls are TRBV6-2 or TRBV6-3 and TRBJ2-7, with D hard to call. V shed 5 bases and J shed 3 bases, with 23 bases lying between them. The germline V gene has CDR1 MNHEY and CDR2 SVGEGT. The CDR3 loop spans 17 amino acids. The CDR3 nucleotides are TGTGCCAGCAGTCCACCAACAGCTGCCACCTGGTTCTACGAGCAGTACTTC. Residues: CASSPPTAATWFYEQYF.

The chain uses TRBV5-4 and TRBJ2-2, with unresolved D. Germline CDR1 SGHNT, CDR2 YYREEE (reference sequence). Between the trimmed V and J ends, which lost 2 bases and 0 bases, there was a span of 8 bases. CDR3 size: 15 residues. As DNA, the CDR3 is TGTGCCAGCAGCTTTAAGCGTGCGAACACCGGGGAGCTGTTTTTT. Translation: CASSFKRANTGELFF.

This clonotype has at least ten counts. The chain combines TRBV5-1 with TRBJ2-2; 8 nucleotides agree with TRBD1. V gave up 0 bases and J gave up 6 bases; unmatched junction bases: 7. The germline V gene encodes CDR1 SGHRS and CDR2 YFSETQ. The CDR3 contains 16 residues. The CDR3: CASSLGNLQGAGELFF. CDR3 bases: TGCGCCAGCAGCTTGGGGAACCTACAGGGGGCCGGGGAGCTGTTTTTT.

This clonotype showed up many times. This chain links TRBV29-1 with TRBJ1-1; D is unresolved. Trimming cost V 6 bases and J 1 base, with 15 bases left between them. There are 14 residues in the CDR3. The germline V gene has CDR1 SQVTM and CDR2 ANQGSEA. The DNA for the CDR3 is TGCAGCGTGGAGGGTTTGAGGGCGAACACTGAAGCTTTCTTT. Translating it yields CSVEGLRANTEAFF. The full variable domain, rest sourced from reference TRBV29-1 and TRBJ1-1, is SAVISQKPSRDICQRGTSLTIQCQVDSQVTMMFWYRQQPGQSLTLIATANQGSEATYESGFVIDKFPISRPNLTFSTLTVSNMSPEDSSIYLCSVEGLRANTEAFFGQGTRLTVV.

In regard to this clonotype: This may be a read error, as it is one base from a much larger clone. The chain employs TRBV2 and TRBJ2-7, with unresolved D. The V end was cut by 0 bases, the J end by 3 bases, with 6 bases between. The germline V gene encodes CDR1 SNHLY and CDR2 FYNNEI. The CDR3 length is 13 residues. The CDR3 protein is CASSEAAGYEQYF. The DNA for the CDR3 is TGTGCCAGCAGTGAAGCCGCCGGCTACGAGCAGTACTTC. The full variable domain, completed using reference TRBV2 and TRBJ2-7, is EPEVTQTPSHQVTQMGQEVILRCVPISNHLYFYWYRQILGQKVEFLVSFYNNEISEKSEIFDDQFSVERPDGSNFTLKIRSTKLEDSAMYFCASSEAAGYEQYFGPGTRLTVT.

This clonotype was detected ten times or more. The rearrangement joins TRBV7-3 to TRBJ1-2; D gene uncertain. Trimming removed 4 bases at V and 7 bases at J, with 16 bases between. This CDR3 has 14 residues. The germline V gene encodes CDR1 SGHTA and CDR2 FQGTGA. CDR3 in DNA: TGTGCCAGCAGCTCGAGTGCCCAGCCCGCTGGCTACACCTTC. It translates to CASSSSAQPAGYTF.

This clonotype was counted many times. The rearrangement uses TRBV29-1 and TRBJ1-4; D is uncertain. The CDR3 sequence is 12 residues long. Looked up from germline, CDR1 is SQVTM and CDR2 is ANQGSEA. The V gene lost 6 bases and the J gene lost 10 bases, with 15 bases spanning the gap. CDR3 in DNA: TGCAGCGTAGCAGCAGGCGACGGAAAACTGTTTTTT. It encodes CSVAAGDGKLFF. The entire variable domain, with the rest obtained from reference TRBV29-1 and TRBJ1-4, is as follows: SAVISQKPSRDICQRGTSLTIQCQVDSQVTMMFWYRQQPGQSLTLIATANQGSEATYESGFVIDKFPISRPNLTFSTLTVSNMSPEDSSIYLCSVAAGDGKLFFGSGTQLSVL.

At least ten counts were recorded for this clonotype. V and J are TRBV7-2 and TRBJ2-1; D unresolved. Germline V gene sequence: CDR1 SGHTA, CDR2 FQGNSA. The CDR3 extends over 14 amino acids. With 5 bases removed from V and 4 bases from J, the gap between germline ends came to 12 bases. CDR3 sequence (DNA): TGTGCCAGCAGCAAGCTTCATGAGTACAATGAGCAGTTCTTC. As protein: CASSKLHEYNEQFF. Complete variable domain (other parts from reference TRBV7-2 and TRBJ2-1): GAGVSQSPSNKVTEKGKDVELRCDPISGHTALYWYRQSLGQGLEFLIYFQGNSAPDKSGLPSDRFSAERTGGSVSTLTIQRTQQEDSAVYLCASSKLHEYNEQFFGPGTRLTVL.

This clonotype was seen many times. This chain joins TRBV19 and TRBJ2-7; a weak D match, TRBD1 (6 bases). The CDR3 is 14 residues long. V lost 6 bases, J lost 5 bases, and 17 bases lay in between. Germline-derived CDR1 and CDR2 are LNHDA and SQIVND (reference sequence). Here the CDR3 DNA reads TGTGCCAGTAGCCCCAGGGGTTACACGGACGAGCAGTACTTC. As protein: CASSPRGYTDEQYF. Looking up the rest from reference TRBV19 and TRBJ2-7 gives the full variable domain: DGGITQSPKYLFRKEGQNVTLSCEQNLNHDAMYWYRQDPGQGLRLIYYSQIVNDFQKGDIAEGYSVSREKKESFPLTVTSAQKNPTAFYLCASSPRGYTDEQYFGPGTRLTVT.